The 8 T cell receptor beta chains in this list originate from one sample, sequenced in a study of T-cell memory formation after mild COVID-19. MiXCR, run by TCRdb on the 5' RACE reads, gives a single entry per CDR3 protein. Here the sample spans 200,000 to 250,000 distinct CDR3 sequences, over 9.5% being singletons. Sequencing input: PBMCs or a T cell subset sorted from them (not recorded which). All receptors come from a man younger than 35 who had mild COVID-19 (a few samples of this study predate the infection). Cell type and time point are not known.

This clonotype appeared a few times. J is TRBJ1-4 and V is TRBV6-5; D might be TRBD1 (5 bases). The V and J ends lost 6 bases and 8 bases respectively, with 7 bases between them. Germline CDR1 MNHEY, CDR2 SVGAGI. CDR3 size: 11 residues. The CDR3 nucleotides read TGTGCCAGCAGGGCAGGGGAAAAACTGTTTTTT. Translation: CASRAGEKLFF.

The V call is TRBV12-3 or TRBV12-4, the J call TRBJ1-3; D is unclear. This CDR3 is built from 14 residues. The germline V and J ends were trimmed by 7 bases and 4 bases, with 14 bases remaining between them. The CDR3 region has the DNA TGTGCCAGCACCTTTGCAGGCGGAGGAAACACCATATATTTT. The encoded protein is CASTFAGGGNTIYF.

The CDR3: CASSFGGLKDTQYF. The CDR3 nucleotides read TGTGCCAGCAGCTTTGGGGGACTCAAAGATACGCAGTATTTT. The chain has TRBV11-2 and TRBJ2-3; tentatively, D is TRBD2 (6 bases). The CDR3 extends over 14 amino acids. V was trimmed by 3 bases and J by 5 bases, leaving 12 bases between them. Germline V gives CDR1 SGHAT, CDR2 FQNNGV.

This clonotype occurred many times. This chain connects TRBV7-2 to TRBJ1-4; D is undetermined. The germline V gene has CDR1 SGHTA and CDR2 FQGNSA. The CDR3 sequence is 15 residues long. V was cut by 0 bases and J by 2 bases, with 7 bases left in between. CDR3 DNA sequence: TGTGCCAGCAGCTTAGCAGGGCCTACTAATGAAAAACTGTTTTTT. It is translated as CASSLAGPTNEKLFF.

CDR3 sequence reads: CSARGPFGEDYEQYF. The CDR3 region has the DNA TGCAGTGCTAGAGGCCCATTCGGAGAAGACTACGAGCAGTACTTC. V is TRBV20-1 and J is TRBJ2-7; D is undetermined. Trimming left V 1 base short and J 3 bases short, with 16 bases between. There are 15 residues in the CDR3. Per the germline V gene, CDR1 is DFQATT and CDR2 is SNEGSKA (reference sequence).

This clonotype was counted between two and nine times. The chain has TRBV5-1 and TRBJ2-3; D is tentatively TRBD1 or TRBD2 (5 bases each). Germline CDR1 reads SGHRS; CDR2 reads YFSETQ. The CDR3 covers 15 residues. Trimming took 3 bases from V and 1 from J, leaving 12 bases between them. The CDR3 DNA reads as TGCGCCAGCAGCTCCGGGGCGGTCGGCACAGATACGCAGTATTTT. Translation gives CASSSGAVGTDTQYF.

In this sample, this clonotype turned up a few times. V gene TRBV3-1 combines with J gene TRBJ2-3; the match to TRBD2 covers 13 bases. The length of the CDR3 is 20 residues. Germline values: CDR1 LGHDT, CDR2 YNNKEL (reference sequence). With V trimmed by 3 bases and J by 4 bases, 16 bases remained unmatched. The DNA of the CDR3 is TGTGCCAGCAGCCAGGGTCGAGGGACTACTAGCGGGGGGGCCGCAGATACGCAGTATTTT. Its translation: CASSQGRGTTSGGAADTQYF.

The rearrangement joins TRBV25-1 to TRBJ1-2; 11 bases fit TRBD1. V shed 8 bases and J 1 base; nucleotides not matched to a gene: 0. The CDR3 runs to 13 residues. Germline CDR1 is MGHDK and CDR2 is SYGVNS. The CDR3 DNA is TGTGCCAGCGGGACAGGGGGTAACTATGGCTACACCTTC. Its translation: CASGTGGNYGYTF.